This T cell receptor (beta chain) originates from a study of T cell repertoires in cytomegalovirus infection. Study-wide context: A matching HLA type, together with CMV infection, was signaled by public TCR beta signatures.

Findings and caveats of the study: People with CMV and the relevant HLA were identified by cumulative public TCR beta family frequency. The study found HLA-C-restricted CMV-specific TCR beta clonotypes dominating the ex vivo response.

In germline, CDR1 is SGHRS, CDR2 YFSETQ. The CDR3 extends over 15 amino acids. Deletions cut 0 bases from V and 2 bases from J, with 10 bases between. A remark on this clonotype: Its target is unknown.

Using its own MiXCR run on the reads, TCRdb lists one record per CDR3 protein. The sample records roughly 310,000 distinct CDR3 sequences, almost 30% being singletons. The sequence came from a human donor in good health (CMV status not recorded). Some clones in this sample may be carry-over from other donors' samples. The source material was cultured PBMCs, sampled from culture after CMV antigen stimulation. The chain combines TRBV5-1 with TRBJ2-3, with D perhaps TRBD2 (6 bases). CDR3 amino acids: CASSLVRGDTDTQYF. In DNA form, the CDR3 reads TGCGCCAGCAGCTTGGTACGCGGGGACACAGATACGCAGTATTTT.